Listed below are T cell receptor beta chains from one sample, sequenced in a study of T cell responses to AZD1222 COVID-19 vaccine. Repertoires were generated with immunoSEQ multiplex PCR, while TCRdb's copy carries only in-frame clones and drops some. The repertoire holds 100,000 to 150,000 clones, with roughly 84% as singletons. Here the sequenced sample was peripheral blood, taken on day 0 of AZD1222 vaccination. Source of these receptors: an adult in good health. Each CDR3 is given without its conserved first and last residue. D genes are given only for firm matches. Clone size is given for some rows only: seen once, a few or many times, or a class if the clone is expanded.

D: TRBD1
V: TRBV28
J: TRBJ1-5
size: once
CDR3: ASSSGQGLGQPQH

D: NA
V: TRBV5-1
J: TRBJ2-1
size: NA
CDR3: ASSLASSNNEQF

D: NA
V: TRBV7-6
J: TRBJ2-2
size: few
CDR3: ASSLGVGNTGELF

D: NA
V: TRBV7-9
J: TRBJ1-6
size: NA
CDR3: ASSPNGFGNSPLH

D: NA
V: TRBV30
J: TRBJ1-2
size: NA
CDR3: AWSMGDYGYT

D: NA
V: TRBV10-2
J: TRBJ1-6
size: NA
CDR3: ASSSGGFDSPLH

D: NA
V: TRBV11-3
J: TRBJ2-7
size: NA
CDR3: ASSPQNYEQY

D: NA
V: TRBV30
J: TRBJ2-7
size: NA
CDR3: AWKRLANSYEQY

D: NA
V: TRBV12-3/TRBV12-4
J: TRBJ2-2
size: NA
CDR3: ASSSDTGELF

D: NA
V: TRBV9
J: TRBJ2-5
size: NA
CDR3: ASSLGLTTETQY

D: NA
V: TRBV19
J: TRBJ1-1
size: once
CDR3: ASRFMNTEAF

D: NA
V: TRBV7-6
J: TRBJ1-6
size: NA
CDR3: ASSSRRSSYNSPLH

D: NA
V: TRBV12-3/TRBV12-4
J: TRBJ2-5
size: NA
CDR3: ASMLDWSGAQY

D: NA
V: TRBV5-1
J: TRBJ2-1
size: NA
CDR3: ASSFTGKGEQF

D: TRBD2
V: TRBV19
J: TRBJ2-1
size: few
CDR3: ASSTIAGNSEEQF

D: NA
V: TRBV7-8
J: TRBJ1-4
size: NA
CDR3: ASSLRGANEKLF

D: TRBD1
V: TRBV9
J: TRBJ1-1
size: NA
CDR3: ASSPQLRGQGLNTEAF

D: NA
V: TRBV3-1/TRBV3-2
J: TRBJ1-2
size: NA
CDR3: ASSQGVGGYT

D: NA
V: TRBV7-9
J: TRBJ2-7
size: NA
CDR3: ASSPSGGNGEQY

D: NA
V: TRBV5-6
J: TRBJ1-3
size: NA
CDR3: ASSLVNRKSSGNTIY

D: NA
V: TRBV7-2
J: TRBJ2-5
size: NA
CDR3: ASSLAGGIETQY

D: NA
V: TRBV6-5
J: TRBJ1-2
size: NA
CDR3: ASSYFGGEGGYT

D: TRBD1
V: TRBV3-1/TRBV3-2
J: TRBJ1-5
size: NA
CDR3: ASSQAGTEGQPQH

D: TRBD1
V: TRBV7-2
J: TRBJ1-3
size: NA
CDR3: ASSATGTGNTIY

D: NA
V: TRBV21-1
J: TRBJ2-5
size: NA
CDR3: ATRAEETQY

D: NA
V: TRBV14
J: TRBJ2-7
size: NA
CDR3: ASSRNGPYEQY

D: NA
V: TRBV19
J: TRBJ1-2
size: few
CDR3: ASSVGLSGYT

D: NA
V: TRBV11-2
J: TRBJ2-4
size: many
CDR3: ASSPPGGGRGAKNIQY

D: NA
V: TRBV27
J: TRBJ2-7
size: NA
CDR3: ASSPRIYQEQY

D: TRBD1
V: TRBV28
J: TRBJ1-1
size: NA
CDR3: ASSFLRTGRGTNTEAF

D: TRBD1
V: TRBV5-4
J: TRBJ2-1
size: NA
CDR3: ASSAGTGGEQF

D: NA
V: TRBV25-1
J: TRBJ1-2
size: once
CDR3: ASSELSTNTNYGYT

D: NA
V: TRBV27
J: TRBJ1-2
size: NA
CDR3: ASSMTRGGNYGYT

D: NA
V: TRBV3-1/TRBV3-2
J: TRBJ1-2
size: NA
CDR3: ASSAREPYYGYT

D: TRBD2
V: TRBV7-9
J: TRBJ2-3
size: NA
CDR3: ASSSTSGRADTQY

D: NA
V: TRBV20-1
J: TRBJ1-6
size: NA
CDR3: SASDLRINSPLH

D: NA
V: TRBV28
J: TRBJ2-2
size: NA
CDR3: ASTRGGTGELF

D: NA
V: TRBV12-3/TRBV12-4
J: TRBJ2-7
size: NA
CDR3: ASSFFERYEQY

D: NA
V: TRBV24-1
J: TRBJ1-5
size: NA
CDR3: ATSDCPTGANQPQH

D: NA
V: TRBV5-1
J: TRBJ1-6
size: NA
CDR3: ASSDSPAPLH

D: NA
V: TRBV12-3/TRBV12-4
J: TRBJ2-3
size: NA
CDR3: ASNQADTQY

D: TRBD1
V: TRBV5-4
J: TRBJ2-7
size: NA
CDR3: ASRPSDRGIYEQY

D: NA
V: TRBV2
J: TRBJ1-6
size: once
CDR3: ASSDELLRDNSPLH

D: TRBD2
V: TRBV9
J: TRBJ2-3
size: NA
CDR3: ASSVKGLLTTDTQY

D: TRBD1
V: TRBV7-8
J: TRBJ2-5
size: NA
CDR3: ASRTGLSRETQY